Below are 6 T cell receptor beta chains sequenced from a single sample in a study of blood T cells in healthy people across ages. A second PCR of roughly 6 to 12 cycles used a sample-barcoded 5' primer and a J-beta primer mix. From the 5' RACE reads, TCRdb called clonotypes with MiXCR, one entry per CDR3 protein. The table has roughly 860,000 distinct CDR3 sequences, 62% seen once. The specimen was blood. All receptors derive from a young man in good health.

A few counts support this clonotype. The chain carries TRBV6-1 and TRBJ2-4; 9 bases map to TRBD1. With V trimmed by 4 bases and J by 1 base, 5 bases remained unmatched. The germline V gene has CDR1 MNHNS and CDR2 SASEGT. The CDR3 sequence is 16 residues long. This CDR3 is CASSVQGALAKNIQYF. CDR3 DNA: TGTGCCAGCAGTGTACAGGGGGCCCTGGCCAAAAACATTCAGTACTTC.

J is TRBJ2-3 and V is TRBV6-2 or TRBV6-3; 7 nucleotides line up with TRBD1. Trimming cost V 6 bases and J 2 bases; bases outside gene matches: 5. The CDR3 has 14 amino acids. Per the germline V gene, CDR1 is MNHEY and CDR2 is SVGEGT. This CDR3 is CASSQGQTTDTQYF. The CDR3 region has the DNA TGTGCCAGCAGCCAGGGACAGACCACAGATACGCAGTATTTT.

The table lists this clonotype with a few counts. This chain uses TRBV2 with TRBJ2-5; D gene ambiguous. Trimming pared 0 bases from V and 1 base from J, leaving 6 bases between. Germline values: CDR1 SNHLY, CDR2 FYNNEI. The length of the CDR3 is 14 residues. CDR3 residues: CASSEAAVQETQYF. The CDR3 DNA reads TGTGCCAGCAGTGAAGCGGCGGTCCAAGAGACCCAGTACTTC.

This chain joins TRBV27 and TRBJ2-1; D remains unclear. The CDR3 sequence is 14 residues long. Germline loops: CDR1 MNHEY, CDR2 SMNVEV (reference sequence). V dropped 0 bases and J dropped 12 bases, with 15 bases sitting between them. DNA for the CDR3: TGTGCCAGCAGTTTATCGGGCTCCCCCATGCGGCAGTTCTTC. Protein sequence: CASSLSGSPMRQFF.

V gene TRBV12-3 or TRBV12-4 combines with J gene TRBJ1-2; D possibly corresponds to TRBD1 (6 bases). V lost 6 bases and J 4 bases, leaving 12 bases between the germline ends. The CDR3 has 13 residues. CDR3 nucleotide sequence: TGTGCCAGCAGCCCACAGGGATCCTATGGCTACACCTTC. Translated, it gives CASSPQGSYGYTF.

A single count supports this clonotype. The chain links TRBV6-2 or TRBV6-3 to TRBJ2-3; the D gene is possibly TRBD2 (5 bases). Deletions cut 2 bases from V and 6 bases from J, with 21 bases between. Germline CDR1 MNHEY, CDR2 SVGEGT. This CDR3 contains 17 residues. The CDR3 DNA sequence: TGTGCCAGCAGTTACAGTAGCGCAACCCCGATTGGGGATACGCAGTATTTT. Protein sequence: CASSYSSATPIGDTQYF.